This TCR beta chain was observed in a study of blood T cell repertoires in COVID-19. This clone was found once. Trimming cost V 4 bases and J 9 bases, with 16 bases left between them. The germline V gene has CDR1 SEHNR and CDR2 FQNEAQ (reference sequence). CDR3 length equals 14 residues. Libraries were prepared by immunoSEQ multiplex PCR; TCRdb keeps only in-frame clonotypes and omits some of them. The sample holds around 310,000 clones, 89% seen once. The chain combines TRBV7-9 with TRBJ2-1; unclear D gene. This sequence was found in a woman in her thirties or forties who had recovered from COVID-19. The sequenced material came from PBMCs or T cells enriched from blood (not recorded which). The CDR3 DNA follows: TGTGCCAGCAGCTCAGGTGGTAAGGTGGGTGAGCAGTTCTTC. Encoded protein: CASSSGGKVGEQFF.